These 8 T cell receptor beta chains share one sample of origin, sequenced in a study of T cell changes during pregnancy in multiple sclerosis. The data were produced by immunoSEQ multiplex PCR, yet TCRdb's version contains in-frame clones alone and is incomplete. The table includes about 73,000 clones, 90% detected once. The sample in question was peripheral blood, obtained after pregnancy. The receptors derive from a female donor in good health, enrolled as a control in a pregnancy study.

The rearrangement links TRBV11-3 to TRBJ2-2, with 14 positions matching TRBD2. The V segment lost 5 bases and the J segment 6 bases; nucleotides outside the gene matches: 14. Germline loops: CDR1 SGHNT, CDR2 YENEEA. The CDR3 extends over 19 amino acids. The CDR3 bases are TGTGCCAGCAGCCCGCGTACGGGACTAGCGGGAGAGGGGGCCGGGGAGCTGTTTTTT. Amino acids: CASSPRTGLAGEGAGELFF. The full variable domain, completed using reference TRBV11-3 and TRBJ2-2, is EAGVVQSPRYKIIEKKQPVAFWCNPISGHNTLYWYLQNLGQGPELLIRYENEEAVDDSQLPKDRFSAERLKGVDSTLKIQPAELGDSAVYLCASSPRTGLAGEGAGELFFGEGSRLTVL.

The rearrangement uses TRBV10-1 and TRBJ2-3; D not certain. Per germline, CDR1 WNHNN and CDR2 SYGVQD (reference sequence). The CDR3 runs 13 residues. Between the trimmed V and J ends, which lost 6 bases and 2 bases, there was a span of 9 bases. The CDR3 region is CASSGDPTDTQYF. CDR3 nucleotides: TGCGCCAGCAGCGGAGATCCCACAGATACGCAGTATTTT.

The CDR3 reads CASSQRTGSFSGNTIYF. The CDR3 nucleotides are TGCGCCAGCAGTCAACGGACAGGGAGCTTCTCTGGAAACACCATATATTTT. The rearrangement joins TRBV10-2 to TRBJ1-3; the match to TRBD1 covers 8 bases. V shed 5 bases, J shed 0 bases, and the junction held 9 bases outside the gene matches. Germline V lookup: CDR1 WSHSY, CDR2 SAAADI. The CDR3 is made up of 17 amino acids.

The chain employs TRBV7-2 and TRBJ1-2, with unresolved D. CDR1 SGHTA and CDR2 FQGNSA come from the germline V gene. Trimming pared 2 bases from V and 4 bases from J, leaving 20 bases between. The CDR3 sequence is 17 residues long. The CDR3 region has the DNA TGTGCCAGCAGCTTAACCCGTTTTTTCGGCAGCGCCTATGGCTACACCTTC. This codes for CASSLTRFFGSAYGYTF.

The J gene is TRBJ1-1, the V gene TRBV5-4; 7 bases map to TRBD1. This CDR3 has 17 amino acids. V shed 4 bases and J 1 base; nucleotides not matched to a gene: 13. CDR1 is SGHNT and CDR2 is YYREEE in the germline V gene (reference sequence). Here the CDR3 reads CASSPTGNAGTNTEAFF. The CDR3, as DNA: TGTGCCAGCAGCCCGACAGGGAACGCAGGAACGAACACTGAAGCTTTCTTT.

The chain uses TRBV10-1 and TRBJ2-3, with 8 bases matching TRBD2. This CDR3 spans 16 amino acids. Germline assignment: CDR1 WNHNN and CDR2 SYGVQD (reference sequence). V lost 4 bases, J lost 0 bases, and 6 bases stayed unmatched. In DNA form, the CDR3 reads TGCGCCAGCAGTGCCGGACTAGCCCATAGCACAGATACGCAGTATTTT. Translation gives CASSAGLAHSTDTQYF.

The chain couples TRBV18 to TRBJ2-7, with 8 bases fitting TRBD2. The CDR3 is 14 residues long. Germline V gene data show CDR1 as KGHSH and CDR2 as LQKENI. V gave up 6 bases and J gave up 5 bases; unmatched junction bases: 9. CDR3 nucleotides: TGTGCCAGCTCTACCGGGAGGGTGGGGAACGAGCAGTACTTC. Protein sequence: CASSTGRVGNEQYF.

The V call is TRBV5-6, the J call TRBJ1-1, with D perhaps TRBD1 (6 bases). The germline gives CDR1 SGHDT, CDR2 YYEEEE. V was pared by 2 bases and J by 4 bases, with 18 bases between. The CDR3 runs to 16 residues. CDR3 sequence reads: CASSLLTGIGVTEAFF. Here the CDR3 DNA reads TGTGCCAGCAGCTTACTTACAGGGATTGGGGTCACTGAAGCTTTCTTT.